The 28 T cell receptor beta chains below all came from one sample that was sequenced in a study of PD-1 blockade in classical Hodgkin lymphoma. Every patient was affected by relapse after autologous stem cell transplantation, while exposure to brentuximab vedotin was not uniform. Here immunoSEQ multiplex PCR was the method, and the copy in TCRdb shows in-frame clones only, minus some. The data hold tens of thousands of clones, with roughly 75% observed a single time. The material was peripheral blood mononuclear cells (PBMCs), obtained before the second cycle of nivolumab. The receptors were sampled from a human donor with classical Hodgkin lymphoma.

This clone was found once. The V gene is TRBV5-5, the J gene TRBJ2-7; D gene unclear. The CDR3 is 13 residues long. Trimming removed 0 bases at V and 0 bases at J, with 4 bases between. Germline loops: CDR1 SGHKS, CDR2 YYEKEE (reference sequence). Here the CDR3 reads CASSLGYSYEQYF. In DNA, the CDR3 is TGTGCCAGCAGCTTGGGCTACTCCTACGAGCAGTACTTC.

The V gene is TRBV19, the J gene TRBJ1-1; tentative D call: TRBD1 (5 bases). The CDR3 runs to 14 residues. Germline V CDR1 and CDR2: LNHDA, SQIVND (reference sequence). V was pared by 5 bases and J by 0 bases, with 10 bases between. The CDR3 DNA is TGTGCCAGTAGTCCGACAGTCATGAACACTGAAGCTTTCTTT. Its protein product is CASSPTVMNTEAFF.

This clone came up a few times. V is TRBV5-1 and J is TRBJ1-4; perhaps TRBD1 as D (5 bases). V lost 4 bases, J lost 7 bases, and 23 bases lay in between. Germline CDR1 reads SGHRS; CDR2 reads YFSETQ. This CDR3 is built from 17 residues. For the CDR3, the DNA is TGCGCCAGCAGCCCCCGCCAATATTCGGACAAGAGTGAAAAACTGTTTTTT. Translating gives CASSPRQYSDKSEKLFF.

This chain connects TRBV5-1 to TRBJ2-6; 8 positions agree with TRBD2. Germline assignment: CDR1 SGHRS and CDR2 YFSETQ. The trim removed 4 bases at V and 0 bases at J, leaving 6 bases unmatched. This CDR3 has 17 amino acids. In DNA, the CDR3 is TGCGCCAGCAGCGTTACTAGCGGCAACTCTGGGGCCAACGTCCTGACTTTC. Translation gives CASSVTSGNSGANVLTF. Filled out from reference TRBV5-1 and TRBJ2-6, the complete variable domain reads KAGVTQTPRYLIKTRGQQVTLSCSPISGHRSVSWYQQTPGQGLQFLFEYFSETQRNKGNFPGRFSGRQFSNSRSEMNVSTLELGDSALYLCASSVTSGNSGANVLTFGAGSRLTVL.

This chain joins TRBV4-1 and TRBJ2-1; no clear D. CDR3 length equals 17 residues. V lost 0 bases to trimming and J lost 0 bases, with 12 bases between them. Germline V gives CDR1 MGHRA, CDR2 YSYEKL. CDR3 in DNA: TGCGCCAGCAGCCAAGATCTGGGCACTCCCTCCTACAATGAGCAGTTCTTC. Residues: CASSQDLGTPSYNEQFF.

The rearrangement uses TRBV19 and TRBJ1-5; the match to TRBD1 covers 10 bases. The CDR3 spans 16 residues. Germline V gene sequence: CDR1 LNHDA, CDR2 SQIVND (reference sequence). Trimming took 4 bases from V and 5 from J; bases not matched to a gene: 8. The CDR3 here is CASSRGSGTGDQPQHF. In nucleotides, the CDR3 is TGTGCCAGTAGTAGGGGTTCGGGGACAGGGGATCAGCCCCAGCATTTT.

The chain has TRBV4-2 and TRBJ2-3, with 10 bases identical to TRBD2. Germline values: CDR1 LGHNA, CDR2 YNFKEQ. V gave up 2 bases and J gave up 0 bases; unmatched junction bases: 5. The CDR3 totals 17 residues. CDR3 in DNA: TGTGCCAGCAGCCAACCTACTAGCGGGGCCAGCACAGATACGCAGTATTTT. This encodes CASSQPTSGASTDTQYF.

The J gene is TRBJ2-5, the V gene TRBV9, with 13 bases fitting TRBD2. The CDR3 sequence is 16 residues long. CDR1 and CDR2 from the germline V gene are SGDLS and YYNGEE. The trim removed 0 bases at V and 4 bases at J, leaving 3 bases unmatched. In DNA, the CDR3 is TGTGCCAGCAGCGTAGGTTGGACTAGCGGGAGAGAGACCCAGTACTTC. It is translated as CASSVGWTSGRETQYF. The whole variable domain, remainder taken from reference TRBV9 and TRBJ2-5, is DSGVTQTPKHLITATGQRVTLRCSPRSGDLSVYWYQQSLDQGLQFLIQYYNGEERAKGNILERFSAQQFPDLHSELNLSSLELGDSALYFCASSVGWTSGRETQYFGPGTRLLVL.

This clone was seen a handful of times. CDR3 protein: CASKGRAGADTGELFF. The CDR3 DNA follows: TGTGCCAGCAAGGGTAGAGCGGGAGCGGACACCGGGGAGCTGTTTTTT. The V and J genes are TRBV25-1 and TRBJ2-2, with TRBD2 matching over 8 bases. Germline CDR1 and CDR2: MGHDK and SYGVNS. The CDR3 contains 16 residues. V was clipped by 7 bases and J by 3 bases; unmatched bases: 10.

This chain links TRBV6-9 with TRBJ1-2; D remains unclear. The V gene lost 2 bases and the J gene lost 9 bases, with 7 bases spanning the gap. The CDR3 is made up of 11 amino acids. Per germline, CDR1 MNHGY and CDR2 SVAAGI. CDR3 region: CASSYQESYTF. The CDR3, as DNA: TGTGCCAGCAGTTATCAGGAAAGCTACACCTTC.

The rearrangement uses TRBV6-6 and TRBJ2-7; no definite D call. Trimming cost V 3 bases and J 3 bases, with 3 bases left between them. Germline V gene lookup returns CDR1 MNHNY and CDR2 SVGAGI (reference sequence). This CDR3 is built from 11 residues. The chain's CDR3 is CASSYNYEQYF. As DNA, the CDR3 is TGTGCCAGCAGTTATAACTACGAGCAGTACTTC.

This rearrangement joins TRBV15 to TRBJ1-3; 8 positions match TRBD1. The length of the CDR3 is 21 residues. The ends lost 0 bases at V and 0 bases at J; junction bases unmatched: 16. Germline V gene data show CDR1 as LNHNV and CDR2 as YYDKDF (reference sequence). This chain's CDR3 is CATSRDDRDRRRFSSGNTIYF. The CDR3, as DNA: TGTGCCACCAGCAGAGATGATAGGGACAGGCGCCGCTTCTCCTCTGGAAACACCATATATTTT.

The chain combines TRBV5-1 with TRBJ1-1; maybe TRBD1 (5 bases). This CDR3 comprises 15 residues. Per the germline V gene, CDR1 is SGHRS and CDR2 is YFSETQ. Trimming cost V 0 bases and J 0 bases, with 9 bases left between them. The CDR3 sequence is CASSLAGGLNTEAFF. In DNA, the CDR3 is TGCGCCAGCAGCTTGGCCGGGGGGTTGAACACTGAAGCTTTCTTT.

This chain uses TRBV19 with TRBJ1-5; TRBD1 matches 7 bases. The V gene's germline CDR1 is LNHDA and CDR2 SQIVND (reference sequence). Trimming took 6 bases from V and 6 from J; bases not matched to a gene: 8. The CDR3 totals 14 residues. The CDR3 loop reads CASSPGTELQPQHF. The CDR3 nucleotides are TGTGCCAGTAGCCCAGGGACAGAGCTTCAGCCCCAGCATTTT. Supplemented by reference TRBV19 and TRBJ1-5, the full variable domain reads DGGITQSPKYLFRKEGQNVTLSCEQNLNHDAMYWYRQDPGQGLRLIYYSQIVNDFQKGDIAEGYSVSREKKESFPLTVTSAQKNPTAFYLCASSPGTELQPQHFGDGTRLSIL.

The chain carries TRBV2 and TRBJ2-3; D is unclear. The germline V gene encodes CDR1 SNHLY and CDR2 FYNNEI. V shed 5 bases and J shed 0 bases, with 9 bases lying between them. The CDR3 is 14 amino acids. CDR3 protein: CASSRDGSTDTQYF. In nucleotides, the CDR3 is TGTGCCAGCAGTAGGGATGGGAGCACAGATACGCAGTATTTT.

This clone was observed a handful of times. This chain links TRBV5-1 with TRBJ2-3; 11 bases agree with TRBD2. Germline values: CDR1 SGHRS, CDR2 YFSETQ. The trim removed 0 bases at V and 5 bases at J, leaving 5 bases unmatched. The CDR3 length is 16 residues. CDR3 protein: CASSLELAGERDTQYF. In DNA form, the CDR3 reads TGCGCCAGCAGCTTGGAACTAGCGGGAGAACGAGATACGCAGTATTTT.

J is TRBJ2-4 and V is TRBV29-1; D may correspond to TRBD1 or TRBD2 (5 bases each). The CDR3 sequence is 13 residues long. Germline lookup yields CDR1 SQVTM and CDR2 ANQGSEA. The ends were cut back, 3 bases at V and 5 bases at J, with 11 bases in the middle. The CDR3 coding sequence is TGCAGCGTTGATAGGGGACGGGAAAACATTCAGTACTTC. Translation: CSVDRGRENIQYF.

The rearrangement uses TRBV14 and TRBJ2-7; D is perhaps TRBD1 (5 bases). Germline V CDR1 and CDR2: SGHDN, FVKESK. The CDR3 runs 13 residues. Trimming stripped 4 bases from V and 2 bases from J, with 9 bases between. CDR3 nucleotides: TGTGCCAGCAGCCGACAGAGAGCCTACGAGCAGTACTTC. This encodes CASSRQRAYEQYF.

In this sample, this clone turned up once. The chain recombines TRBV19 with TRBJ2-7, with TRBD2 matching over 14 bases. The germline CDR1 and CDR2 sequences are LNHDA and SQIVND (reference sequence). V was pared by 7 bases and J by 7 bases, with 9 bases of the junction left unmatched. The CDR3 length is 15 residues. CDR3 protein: CASKTGTSGRNEQYF. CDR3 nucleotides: TGTGCCAGTAAGACCGGGACTAGCGGGAGAAATGAGCAGTACTTC.

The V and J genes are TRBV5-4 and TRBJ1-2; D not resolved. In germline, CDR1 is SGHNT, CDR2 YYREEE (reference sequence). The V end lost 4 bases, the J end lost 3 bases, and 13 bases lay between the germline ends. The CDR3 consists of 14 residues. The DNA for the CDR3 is TGTGCCAGCAGCAGCCGAGGAGCCTACTATGGCTACACCTTC. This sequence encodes CASSSRGAYYGYTF.

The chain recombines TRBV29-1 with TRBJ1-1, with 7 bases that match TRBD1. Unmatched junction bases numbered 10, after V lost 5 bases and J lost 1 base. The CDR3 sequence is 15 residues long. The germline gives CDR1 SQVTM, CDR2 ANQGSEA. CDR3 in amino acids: CSVSSWDRRNTEAFF. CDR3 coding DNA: TGCAGCGTTAGCTCGTGGGACAGACGGAACACTGAAGCTTTCTTT.

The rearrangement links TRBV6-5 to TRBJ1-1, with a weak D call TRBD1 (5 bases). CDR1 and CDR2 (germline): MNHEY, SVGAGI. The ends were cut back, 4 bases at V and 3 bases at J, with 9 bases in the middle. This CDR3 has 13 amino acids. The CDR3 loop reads CASSFMGHTEAFF. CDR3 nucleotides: TGTGCCAGCAGTTTTATGGGGCACACTGAAGCTTTCTTT.

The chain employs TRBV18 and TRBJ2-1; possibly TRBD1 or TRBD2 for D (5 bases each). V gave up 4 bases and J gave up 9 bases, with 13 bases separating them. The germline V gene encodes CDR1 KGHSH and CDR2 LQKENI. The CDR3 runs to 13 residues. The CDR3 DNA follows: TGTGCCAGCTCACGGGACCAACGGACTGAGCAGTTCTTC. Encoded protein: CASSRDQRTEQFF. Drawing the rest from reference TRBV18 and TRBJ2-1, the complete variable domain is NAGVMQNPRHLVRRRGQEARLRCSPMKGHSHVYWYRQLPEEGLKFMVYLQKENIIDESGMPKERFSAEFPKEGPSILRIQQVVRGDSAAYFCASSRDQRTEQFFGPGTRLTVL.

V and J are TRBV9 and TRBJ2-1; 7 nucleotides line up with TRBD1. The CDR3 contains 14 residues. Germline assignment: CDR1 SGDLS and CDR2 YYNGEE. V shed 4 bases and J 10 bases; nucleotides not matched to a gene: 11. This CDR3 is CASSLRQGVNEQFF. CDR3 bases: TGTGCCAGCAGCCTTCGACAGGGTGTAAACGAGCAGTTCTTC.

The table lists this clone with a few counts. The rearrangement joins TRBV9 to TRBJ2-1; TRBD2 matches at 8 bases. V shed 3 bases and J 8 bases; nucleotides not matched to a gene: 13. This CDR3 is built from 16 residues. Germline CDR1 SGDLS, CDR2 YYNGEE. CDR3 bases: TGTGCCAGCAGCGGACCCTGGACTAGCTATAACCATGAGCAGTTCTTC. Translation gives CASSGPWTSYNHEQFF.

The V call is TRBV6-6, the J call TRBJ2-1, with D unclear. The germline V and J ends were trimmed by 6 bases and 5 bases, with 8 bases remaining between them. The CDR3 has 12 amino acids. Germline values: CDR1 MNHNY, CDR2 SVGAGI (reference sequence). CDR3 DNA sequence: TGTGCCAGCAGGGAATGGCACAATGAGCAGTTCTTC. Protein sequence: CASREWHNEQFF.

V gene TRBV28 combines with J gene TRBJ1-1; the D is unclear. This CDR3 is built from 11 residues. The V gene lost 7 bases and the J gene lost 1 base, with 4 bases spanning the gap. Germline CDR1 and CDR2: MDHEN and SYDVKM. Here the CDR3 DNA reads TGTGCCAGCAACAAGAACACTGAAGCTTTCTTT. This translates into CASNKNTEAFF.

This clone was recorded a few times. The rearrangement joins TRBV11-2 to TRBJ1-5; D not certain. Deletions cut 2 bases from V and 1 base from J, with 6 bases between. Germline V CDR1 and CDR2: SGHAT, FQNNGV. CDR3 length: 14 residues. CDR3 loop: CASSLSDSNQPQHF. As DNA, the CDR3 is TGTGCCAGCAGCTTATCGGACAGCAATCAGCCCCAGCATTTT.